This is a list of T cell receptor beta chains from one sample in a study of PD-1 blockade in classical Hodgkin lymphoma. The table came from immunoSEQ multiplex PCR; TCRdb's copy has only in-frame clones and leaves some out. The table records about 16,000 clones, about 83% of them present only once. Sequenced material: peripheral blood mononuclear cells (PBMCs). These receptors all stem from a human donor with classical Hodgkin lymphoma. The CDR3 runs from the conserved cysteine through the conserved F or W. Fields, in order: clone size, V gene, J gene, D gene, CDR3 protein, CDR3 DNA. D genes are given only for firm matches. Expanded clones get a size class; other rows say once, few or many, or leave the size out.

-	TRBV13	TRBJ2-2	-	CASSLRQMQNTGELFF	TGTGCCAGCAGTCTCAGACAGATGCAGAACACCGGGGAGCTGTTTTTT
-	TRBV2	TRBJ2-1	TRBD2	CASSEERTSVLFNEQFF	TGTGCCAGCAGTGAGGAAAGGACTAGCGTCTTATTTAATGAGCAGTTCTTC
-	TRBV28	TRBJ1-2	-	CASSLSRLWGAGGYTF	TGTGCCAGCAGTTTATCAAGGCTTTGGGGGGCCGGTGGCTACACCTTC
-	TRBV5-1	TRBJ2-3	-	CASRFTDTQYF	TGCGCCAGCAGATTTACCGATACGCAGTATTTT
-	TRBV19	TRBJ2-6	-	CASSLEGSLSGANVLTF	TGTGCCAGTAGTCTGGAGGGGAGCTTGTCGGGGGCCAACGTCCTGACTTTC
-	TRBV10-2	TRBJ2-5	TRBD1	CASGQGWETQYF	TGCGCCAGCGGACAGGGTTGGGAGACCCAGTACTTC
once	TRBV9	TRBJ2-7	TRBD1	CASSVGQGTFYEQYF	TGTGCCAGCAGCGTAGGACAGGGCACCTTCTACGAGCAGTACTTC
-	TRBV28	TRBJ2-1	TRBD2	CASSSGGGGSYYNEQFF	TGTGCCAGCAGCTCCGGCGGGGGAGGTTCGTACTACAATGAGCAGTTCTTC
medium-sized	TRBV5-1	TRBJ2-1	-	CASSPETGPYNEQFF	TGCGCCAGCAGCCCGGAGACAGGTCCCTACAATGAGCAGTTCTTC
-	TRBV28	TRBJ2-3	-	CASSPGQFPDTQYF	TGTGCCAGCAGCCCCGGACAGTTTCCAGATACGCAGTATTTT
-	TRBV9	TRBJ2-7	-	CASSVGLPTYEQYF	TGTGCCAGCAGCGTAGGACTACCAACCTACGAGCAGTACTTC
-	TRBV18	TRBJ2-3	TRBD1	CASSLWDRETDTQYF	TGTGCCAGCTCACTGTGGGACAGGGAGACAGATACGCAGTATTTT
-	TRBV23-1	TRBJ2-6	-	CASSKRDTQQSRANVLTF	TGCGCCAGCAGTAAAAGGGATACGCAACAAAGTCGGGCCAACGTCCTGACTTTC
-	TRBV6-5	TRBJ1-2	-	CAVHWARGYTF	TGTGCCGTTCATTGGGCGCGCGGCTACACCTTC
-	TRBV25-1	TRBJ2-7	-	CASGERTGHEQYF	TGTGCCAGCGGGGAACGGACGGGCCACGAGCAGTACTTC
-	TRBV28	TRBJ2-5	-	CASSFAGIPWGTQYF	TGTGCCAGCAGTTTCGCAGGCATACCTTGGGGGACCCAGTACTTC
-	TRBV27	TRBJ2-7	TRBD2	CASRGTSGRAPGEQYF	TGTGCCAGCAGGGGGACTAGCGGGAGGGCCCCAGGTGAGCAGTACTTC
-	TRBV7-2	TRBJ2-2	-	CASSLVIGGQTKNTGELFF	TGTGCCAGCAGCTTAGTAATTGGGGGACAAACCAAGAACACCGGGGAGCTGTTTTTT
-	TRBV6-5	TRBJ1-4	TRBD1	CASRRQGRAEEKLFF	TGTGCCAGCAGGCGACAGGGTCGCGCGGAGGAAAAACTGTTTTTT
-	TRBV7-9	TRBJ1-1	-	CASSQGISNTEAFF	TGTGCCAGCAGCCAGGGGATCTCAAACACTGAAGCTTTCTTT
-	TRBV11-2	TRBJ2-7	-	CASSLARGGEQYF	TGTGCCAGCAGCTTAGCAAGGGGTGGCGAGCAGTACTTC
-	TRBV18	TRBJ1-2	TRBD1	CASSTTGDWGGYTF	TGTGCCAGCTCAACTACAGGGGACTGGGGTGGCTACACCTTC
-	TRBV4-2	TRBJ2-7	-	CASSQEVSRGDEQYF	TGTGCCAGCAGCCAAGAAGTTTCGAGGGGGGACGAGCAGTACTTC
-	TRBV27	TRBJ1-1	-	CASRPWTVGPEGAFF	TGTGCCAGCAGGCCTTGGACAGTCGGTCCGGAGGGGGCTTTCTTT
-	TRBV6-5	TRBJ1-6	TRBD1	CASSSSPRTGNSPLHF	TGTGCCAGCAGTTCTTCCCCCCGGACAGGGAATTCACCCCTCCACTTT
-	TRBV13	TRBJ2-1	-	CASKLGQQVFFNEQFF	TGTGCCAGCAAGTTGGGCCAACAGGTTTTTTTCAATGAGCAGTTCTTC
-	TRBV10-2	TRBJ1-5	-	CASRKDSENQPQHF	TGCGCCAGCAGAAAGGACAGCGAAAATCAGCCCCAGCATTTT
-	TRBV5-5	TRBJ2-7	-	CASSFLLEQYF	TGTGCCAGCAGCTTCCTCCTAGAGCAGTACTTC
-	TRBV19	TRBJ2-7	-	CASSLSSSNYEQYF	TGTGCCAGTTCCCTATCGTCTTCGAACTACGAGCAGTACTTC
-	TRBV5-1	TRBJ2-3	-	CASSLRQGLVNADTQCF	TGCGCCAGCAGCTTGCGCCAGGGCCTAGTTAATGCAGATACGCAGTGTTTT
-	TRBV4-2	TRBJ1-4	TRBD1	CASSQDRGQGAEKLFF	TGTGCCAGCAGCCAAGATAGGGGACAGGGAGCTGAAAAACTGTTTTTT
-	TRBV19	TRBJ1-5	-	CASSMRDGQPQHF	TGTGCCAGTAGTATGAGGGACGGTCAGCCCCAGCATTTT
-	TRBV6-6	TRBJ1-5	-	CASTGTGNQPQHF	TGTGCCAGCACTGGGACGGGCAATCAGCCCCAGCATTTT
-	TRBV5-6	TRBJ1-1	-	CASSLNPGAEAFF	TGTGCCAGCAGCTTGAATCCAGGGGCTGAAGCTTTCTTT
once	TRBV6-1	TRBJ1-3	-	CASSATGTRVGGNTIYF	TGTGCCAGCAGTGCCACCGGGACACGGGTCGGTGGAAACACCATATATTTT
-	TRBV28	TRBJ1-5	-	CASSTYSNQPQHF	TGTGCCAGCAGCACTTATAGCAATCAGCCCCAGCATTTT
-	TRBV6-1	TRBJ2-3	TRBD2	CASSPTSGSTDTQYF	TGTGCCAGCAGCCCCACTAGCGGGAGCACAGATACGCAGTATTTT
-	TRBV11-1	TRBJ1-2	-	CASSLDPTDNYGYTF	TGTGCCAGCAGCTTAGATCCTACGGATAACTATGGCTACACCTTC
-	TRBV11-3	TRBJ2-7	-	CASSLAGYEQYF	TGTGCCAGCAGCTTGGCCGGCTACGAGCAGTACTTC
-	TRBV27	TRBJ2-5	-	CASSLQGPLLTQYF	TGTGCCAGCAGTCTCCAGGGGCCTCTCTTGACCCAGTACTTC
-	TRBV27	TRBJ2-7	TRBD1	CASSANRDRFVYEQYF	TGTGCCAGCAGTGCTAACCGGGACAGATTTGTCTACGAGCAGTACTTC